This record concerns one T cell receptor beta chain sequence. What it binds is not known. A much larger clone lies one base from this, so it may be a read error. As the CDR3 is not closed by the conserved phenylalanine or tryptophan, this likely results from a read error. The germline V gene has CDR1 SEHNR and CDR2 FQNEAQ (reference sequence). CDR3 length: 11 residues. The V end lost 0 bases, the J end lost 13 bases, and 7 bases lay between the germline ends. A modified ARM-PCR protocol with three rounds of nested PCR amplified TCRbeta. Using its own MiXCR run on the multiplex PCR reads, TCRdb lists one record per CDR3 protein. The table lists about 110,000 distinct CDR3 sequences, about 61% of them singletons. The data were obtained in a study of tumor and adjacent non-tumor tissue in lung cancer. Study results and caveats: Significantly higher TCR diversity was found in tumor than normal lung. In normal lung, the top 100 clones were significantly more dominant than in tumor.

No cell sorting was done before RNA was extracted from the tissue. The normal lung tissue was taken more than 3 cm from the tumor edge. Donors were chemotherapy-naive, newly diagnosed lung cancer surgical patients in China, August–late 2014. V and J are TRBV7-9 and TRBJ2-1; D is perhaps TRBD2 (6 bases). The sequenced material came from distant non-tumor lung tissue. This receptor was taken from a man aged 55 to 69 with non-small cell lung cancer. CDR3 in DNA: TGTGCCAGCAGCTTAGCGGGAGGTCAGTTCTTA. This translates into CASSLAGGQFL.